These 13 T cell receptor beta chains share one sample of origin, sequenced in a study of OX40 agonist ivuxolimab in advanced cancers. Data came from immunoSEQ multiplex PCR; TCRdb stores just in-frame clones and leaves some out. The repertoire includes approximately 100,000 clones, less than 95% of them detected once, and 0.31% sits in the top ten. Sequences were derived from CD4+ or CD8+ T cells sorted from blood, sampled in a trial of the OX40 agonist ivuxolimab. Receptors originate from an adult with an advanced solid tumor such as melanoma, head and neck, liver or kidney cancer.

The chain couples TRBV18 to TRBJ2-5; perhaps TRBD1 as D (5 bases). Trimming left V 2 bases short and J 1 base short, with 8 bases between. Germline V gives CDR1 KGHSH, CDR2 LQKENI. This CDR3 is 14 amino acids long. The CDR3 DNA sequence: TGTGCCAGCTCACCAAGACAGAGCCAAGAGACCCAGTACTTC. Translation gives CASSPRQSQETQYF.

This chain's CDR3 is CASSSRTSGYEQYF. The CDR3 bases are TGTGCCAGCAGTTCGCGGACTAGCGGTTACGAGCAGTACTTC. The chain combines TRBV11-2 with TRBJ2-7; 10 bases fit TRBD2. This CDR3 has 14 amino acids. CDR1 is SGHAT and CDR2 is FQNNGV in the germline V gene. Unmatched junction bases numbered 6, after V lost 6 bases and J lost 4 bases. The variable domain in full, with the rest retrieved from reference TRBV11-2 and TRBJ2-7, is EAGVAQSPRYKIIEKRQSVAFWCNPISGHATLYWYQQILGQGPKLLIQFQNNGVVDDSQLPKDRFSAERLKGVDSTLKIQPAKLEDSAVYLCASSSRTSGYEQYFGPGTRLTVT.

This sequence joins TRBV6-5 and TRBJ2-2, with D maybe TRBD2 (6 bases). CDR1 MNHEY and CDR2 SVGAGI come from the germline V gene. Trimming removed 6 bases at V and 4 bases at J, with 12 bases between. The CDR3 covers 14 residues. CDR3 in DNA: TGTGCCAGCAGGAATGACGGGAGCACCGGGGAGCTGTTTTTT. As protein: CASRNDGSTGELFF.

This chain links TRBV30 with TRBJ2-7; perhaps TRBD2 as D (5 bases). CDR1 is GTSNPN, CDR2 SVGIG, per germline (reference sequence). V lost 2 bases and J lost 2, with 10 bases in between. The CDR3 spans 13 residues. CDR3 nucleotide sequence: TGTGCCTGGAGTAGCGGCAGTACCTACGAGCAGTACTTC. This sequence encodes CAWSSGSTYEQYF.

A note on this clone: A junction end diverges from the germline sequence, so it may reflect a read error. The V gene is TRBV6-1, the J gene TRBJ1-1, with no clear D. Germline lookup yields CDR1 MNHNS and CDR2 SASEGT. This CDR3 is built from 13 residues. CDR3 loop: CASREGINTEAFF. CDR3 sequence (DNA): TGTGCCAGCAGGGAAGGGATAAACACTGAAGCTTTCTTT.

This chain uses TRBV2 with TRBJ1-4, with 7 bases matching TRBD1. The germline gives CDR1 SNHLY, CDR2 FYNNEI. Trimming took 6 bases from V and 4 from J; bases not matched to a gene: 5. The CDR3 is 14 residues long. The CDR3 nucleotides read TGTGCCAGCAGCCCAACAGGGGTTAATGAAAAACTGTTTTTT. Protein: CASSPTGVNEKLFF.

This chain connects TRBV5-6 to TRBJ2-7, with no clear D. This CDR3 contains 12 residues. The germline V gene has CDR1 SGHDT and CDR2 YYEEEE. V was cut by 4 bases and J by 6 bases, with 11 bases left in between. The CDR3: CASSGPDGEQYF. CDR3 sequence (DNA): TGTGCCAGCAGCGGTCCGGATGGCGAGCAGTACTTC.

The chain carries TRBV30 and TRBJ1-5; no reliable D call. This CDR3 is 14 amino acids long. The ends were cut back, 0 bases at V and 2 bases at J, with 8 bases in the middle. The germline gives CDR1 GTSNPN, CDR2 SVGIG (reference sequence). The CDR3 bases are TGTGCCTGGAGTGTAGGTACAGGCAATCAGCCCCAGCATTTT. Translation: CAWSVGTGNQPQHF.

This chain joins TRBV5-4 and TRBJ2-5; D possibly corresponds to TRBD2 (6 bases). CDR3 length: 15 residues. Per germline, CDR1 SGHNT and CDR2 YYREEE (reference sequence). V dropped 4 bases and J dropped 1 base, with 14 bases sitting between them. This chain's CDR3 is CASSPRMGGQETQYF. In DNA, the CDR3 is TGTGCCAGCAGCCCCCGGATGGGGGGCCAAGAGACCCAGTACTTC.

The J gene is TRBJ2-3, the V gene TRBV28, with 9 nucleotides matching TRBD2. The length of the CDR3 is 16 residues. J gave up 2 bases and V 6 bases, and 9 bases lay outside the gene matches. CDR1 and CDR2 (germline): MDHEN, SYDVKM. In nucleotides, the CDR3 is TGTGCCAGCAGCCATAAGACTAGCGGCCTCACAGATACGCAGTATTTT. It specifies CASSHKTSGLTDTQYF.

The V call is TRBV5-1, the J call TRBJ2-1; TRBD2 aligns across 13 bases. Looked up from germline, CDR1 is SGHRS and CDR2 is YFSETQ. There are 17 residues in the CDR3. Trimming cost V 3 bases and J 9 bases; bases outside gene matches: 12. CDR3 sequence: CASSSGTSGIAQGEQFF. CDR3 nucleotide sequence: TGCGCCAGCAGCTCCGGGACTAGCGGGATCGCTCAGGGTGAGCAGTTCTTC.

This chain joins TRBV28 and TRBJ2-3; 8 bases fit TRBD2. Germline assignment: CDR1 MDHEN and CDR2 SYDVKM. CDR3 length equals 14 residues. The V gene end was trimmed by 8 bases and the J gene end by 1 base; junction bases not matched to a gene: 5. CDR3 region: CASYGGRRTDTQYF. The CDR3 DNA reads as TGTGCCAGCTACGGCGGGAGGCGCACAGATACGCAGTATTTT.

The rearrangement uses TRBV9 and TRBJ2-3; TRBD2 is a possible D gene (6 bases). Looked up from germline, CDR1 is SGDLS and CDR2 is YYNGEE. The V gene lost 0 bases and the J gene lost 0 bases, with 8 bases spanning the gap. CDR3 length equals 15 residues. CDR3 nucleotides: TGTGCCAGCAGCGTAGATGGGACTAGCACAGATACGCAGTATTTT. Amino acid sequence: CASSVDGTSTDTQYF.